This TCR beta chain was found in a study of control samples from healthy donors and cancer patients. Clones were sequenced by immunoSEQ multiplex PCR, and TCRdb holds only the in-frame ones, with some missing. The sample lists about 130,000 clones; nearly 90% were seen once. Trimming took 3 bases from V and 3 from J; bases not matched to a gene: 3. Per the germline V gene, CDR1 is SGHRS and CDR2 is YFSETQ. This CDR3 contains 14 residues. The receptor comes from a man between 50 and 59 years old with head and neck cancer. The sequenced sample consisted of PBMCs. The rearrangement links TRBV5-1 to TRBJ2-7, with 10 bases that match TRBD2. The CDR3 here is CASSSQRGGYEQYF. The CDR3 nucleotides are TGCGCCAGCAGCTCCCAGCGGGGGGGCTACGAGCAGTACTTC.